The entry below gives a single TCR beta chain sequence along with its context. What it binds is unknown. The data are from a study of T cell responses to AZD1222 COVID-19 vaccine. General observations from the study: Seropositive status at baseline applied to only 5 or 6 AZD1222 recipients. Nearly half of unique spike-specific TCRs reportedly avoided B.1.351 and B.1.1.7 mutated regions. Without day 14 samples, only post-peak T cell repertoires were studied.

TCRdb's table, derived via immunoSEQ multiplex PCR, lists solely in-frame clones and lacks some. The sample has more than 150,000 clones, about 87% seen once. The CDR3 contains 15 residues. V dropped 7 bases and J dropped 1 base, with 11 bases sitting between them. CDR1 is LNHDA, CDR2 SQIVND, per germline (reference sequence). The source of this sequence is an adult who received the AZD1222 COVID-19 vaccine. The sequencing used peripheral blood, collected 28 days after the second AZD1222 dose. This chain joins TRBV19 and TRBJ2-6, with TRBD2 as a possible D gene (5 bases). CDR3 nucleotides: TGTGCCAGTACCCGGGGTAGTTCTGGGGCCAACGTCCTGACTTTC. Amino acid sequence: CASTRGSSGANVLTF.